This T cell receptor (beta chain) was documented in a study of blood T cell repertoires in COVID-19. The CDR3 has 15 amino acids. CDR1 is LNHNV, CDR2 YYDKDF, per germline (reference sequence). Losses at the gene ends were 1 base for V and 4 bases for J; bases not matched to a gene: 3. Measured with immunoSEQ multiplex PCR; TCRdb has only the in-frame clones, and not every one. Here the sample spans some 380,000 clones, about 87% being singletons. The V gene is TRBV15, the J gene TRBJ1-5, with 8 bases identical to TRBD1. This sequence was found in a man aged 30 to 39 who had recovered from COVID-19. The specimen was PBMCs or T cells enriched from blood (not recorded which). Here the CDR3 reads CATSRGQGRNQPQHF. CDR3 sequence (DNA): TGTGCCACCAGCAGAGGACAGGGGAGGAATCAGCCCCAGCATTTT.